This T cell receptor (beta chain) originates from a study of identical twins. General observations from the study: Sequences that were out-of-frame, alpha and twin-shared displayed an excess of low generation probability. Fewer insertions were carried by abundant cord blood beta clonotypes, but none was seen in memory repertoires.

V lost 5 bases and J lost 0; bases outside the gene matches: 9. The CDR3 runs 19 residues. Germline loops: CDR1 SGHTA, CDR2 FQGNSA. MiXCR, run by TCRdb on the 5' RACE reads, gives a single entry per CDR3 protein. The sample holds 1.5 million to 2 million distinct CDR3 sequences, more than 30% seen once. Details on this clonotype: Antigen unknown.

The rearrangement links TRBV7-2 to TRBJ2-1, with 14 bases aligning to TRBD2. The receptor comes from a newborn girl in good health. Sequences were obtained from cord blood. The chain's CDR3 is CASSPRTSGRTSSYNEQFF. Written as DNA, the CDR3 is TGTGCCAGCAGCCCCAGGACTAGCGGGAGGACCAGCTCCTACAATGAGCAGTTCTTC.